This T cell receptor beta chain appears in the sequencing data of a study of cytomegalovirus exposure and HLA in healthy donors. This clone showed up just a few times. Its target is not known. Unrecorded immune exposures were likely, despite nominal health at sampling. Study results and caveats: By a later analysis, the bulk of CMV-associated TCR beta chains appeared HLA-restricted. TCR beta sequences reportedly predicted most subjects' HLA-A and HLA-B alleles accurately. Rates of TCR association differed by HLA locus in a later analysis, with DRB1 highest and HLA-C lowest.

The PCR employed 60 Vbeta primers together with 13 Jbeta primers. Some clones are missing from TCRdb's copy, which holds only in-frame ones; the method was immunoSEQ multiplex PCR. This sample carries roughly 100,000 clones, about two thirds of them seen once, and the ten largest clones take 2.5% to 3%. The clonotype originates from a female donor in good health and CMV-seronegative. Input material: PBMCs.

The CDR3 region has the DNA TGTGCCTGGAGTGTAACTAGCGGGAGATACGAGCAGTACTTC. Its translation: CAWSVTSGRYEQYF. The J gene is TRBJ2-7, the V gene TRBV30, with TRBD2 identical over 11 bases. Germline lookup yields CDR1 GTSNPN and CDR2 SVGIG (reference sequence). This CDR3 region has 14 residues. The V gene end was trimmed by 0 bases and the J gene end by 4 bases; junction bases not matched to a gene: 2.